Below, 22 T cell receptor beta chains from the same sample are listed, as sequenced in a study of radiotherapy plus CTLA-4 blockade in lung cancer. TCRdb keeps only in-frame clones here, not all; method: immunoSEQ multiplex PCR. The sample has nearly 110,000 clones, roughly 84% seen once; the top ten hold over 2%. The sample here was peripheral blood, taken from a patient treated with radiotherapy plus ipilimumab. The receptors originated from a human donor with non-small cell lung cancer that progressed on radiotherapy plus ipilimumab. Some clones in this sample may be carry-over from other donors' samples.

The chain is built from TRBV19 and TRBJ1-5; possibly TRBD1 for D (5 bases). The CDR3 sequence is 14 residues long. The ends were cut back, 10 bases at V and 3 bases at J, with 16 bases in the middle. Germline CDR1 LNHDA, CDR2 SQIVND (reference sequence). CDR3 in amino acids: CANQDTPFNQPQHF. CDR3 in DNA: TGTGCCAACCAGGACACCCCCTTCAATCAGCCCCAGCATTTT. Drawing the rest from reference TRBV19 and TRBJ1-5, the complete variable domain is DGGITQSPKYLFRKEGQNVTLSCEQNLNHDAMYWYRQDPGQGLRLIYYSQIVNDFQKGDIAEGYSVSREKKESFPLTVTSAQKNPTAFYLCANQDTPFNQPQHFGDGTRLSIL.

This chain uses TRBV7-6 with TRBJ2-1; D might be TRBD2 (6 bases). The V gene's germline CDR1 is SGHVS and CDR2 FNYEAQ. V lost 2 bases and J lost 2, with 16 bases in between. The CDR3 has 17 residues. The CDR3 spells CASSLHDELATYNEQFF. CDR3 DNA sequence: TGTGCCAGCAGCTTACATGACGAGCTAGCGACCTACAATGAGCAGTTCTTC.

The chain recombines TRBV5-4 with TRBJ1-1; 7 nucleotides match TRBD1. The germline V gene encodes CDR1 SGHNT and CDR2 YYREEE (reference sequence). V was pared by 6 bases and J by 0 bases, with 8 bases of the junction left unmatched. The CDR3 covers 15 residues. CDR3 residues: CASTSGTAMNTEAFF. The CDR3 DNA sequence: TGTGCCAGCACCTCCGGGACAGCAATGAACACTGAAGCTTTCTTT.

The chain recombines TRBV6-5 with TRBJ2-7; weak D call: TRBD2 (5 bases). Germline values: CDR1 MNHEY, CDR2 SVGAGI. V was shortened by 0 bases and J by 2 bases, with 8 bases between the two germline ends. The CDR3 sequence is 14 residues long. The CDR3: CASSYSYGTYEQYF. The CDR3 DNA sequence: TGTGCCAGCAGTTACTCGTACGGGACCTACGAGCAGTACTTC.

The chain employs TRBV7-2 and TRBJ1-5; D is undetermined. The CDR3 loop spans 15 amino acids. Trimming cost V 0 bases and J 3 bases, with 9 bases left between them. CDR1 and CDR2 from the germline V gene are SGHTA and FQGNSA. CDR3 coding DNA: TGTGCCAGCAGCTTAGCGCGAGGATACAATCAGCCCCAGCATTTT. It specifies CASSLARGYNQPQHF.

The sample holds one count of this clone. Here the CDR3 DNA reads TGTGCCAGCAGCCGATCAAATGGAGCAGATACGCAGTATTTT. Translating gives CASSRSNGADTQYF. This chain links TRBV7-2 with TRBJ2-3; D gene ambiguous. CDR1 and CDR2 from the germline V gene are SGHTA and FQGNSA. The CDR3 is 14 amino acids. Trimming left V 5 bases short and J 4 bases short, with 13 bases between.

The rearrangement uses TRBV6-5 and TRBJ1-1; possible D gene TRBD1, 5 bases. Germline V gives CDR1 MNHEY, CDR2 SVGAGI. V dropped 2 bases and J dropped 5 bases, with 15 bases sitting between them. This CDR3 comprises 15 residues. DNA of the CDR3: TGTGCCAGCAGTTACGCGCAGCCCGGGGGGACTGAAGCTTTCTTT. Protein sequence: CASSYAQPGGTEAFF.

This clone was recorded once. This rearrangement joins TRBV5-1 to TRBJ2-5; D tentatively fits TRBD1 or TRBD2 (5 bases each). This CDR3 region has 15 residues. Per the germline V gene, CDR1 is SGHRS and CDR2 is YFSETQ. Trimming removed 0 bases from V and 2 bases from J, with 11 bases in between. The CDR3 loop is CASSLALGAQETQYF. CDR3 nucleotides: TGCGCCAGCAGCTTGGCCCTCGGGGCTCAAGAGACCCAGTACTTC.

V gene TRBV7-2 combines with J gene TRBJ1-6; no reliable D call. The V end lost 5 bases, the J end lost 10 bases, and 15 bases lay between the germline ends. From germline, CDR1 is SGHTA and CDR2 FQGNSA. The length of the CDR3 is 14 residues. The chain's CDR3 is CASSPRRDGSPLHF. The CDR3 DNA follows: TGTGCCAGCAGCCCCCGACGGGATGGGTCACCCCTCCACTTT.

CDR3 residues: CASSGAGQASQPQHF. The CDR3 coding sequence is TGTGCCAGCAGTGGGGCGGGACAGGCCAGCCAGCCCCAGCATTTT. The chain employs TRBV6-1 and TRBJ1-5, with 8 bases lining up with TRBD1. Trimming took 4 bases from V and 7 from J; bases not matched to a gene: 9. This CDR3 comprises 15 residues. Germline CDR1 MNHNS, CDR2 SASEGT.

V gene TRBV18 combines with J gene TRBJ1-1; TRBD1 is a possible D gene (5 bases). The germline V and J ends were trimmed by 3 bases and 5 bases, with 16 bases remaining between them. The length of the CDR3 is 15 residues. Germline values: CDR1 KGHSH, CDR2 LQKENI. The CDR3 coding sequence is TGTGCCAGCTCACCCGGGACCGACCTGGGGACTGAAGCTTTCTTT. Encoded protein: CASSPGTDLGTEAFF.

In DNA, the CDR3 is TGTGCCAGCAGCTCCGTACGGGGGAGAAGCGGGAATTCACCCCTCCACTTT. Residues: CASSSVRGRSGNSPLHF. The chain uses TRBV11-1 and TRBJ1-6; D perhaps matches TRBD1 (5 bases). The germline V gene encodes CDR1 SGHAT and CDR2 FQDESV (reference sequence). This CDR3 is 17 amino acids long. V dropped 4 bases and J dropped 7 bases, with 20 bases sitting between them.

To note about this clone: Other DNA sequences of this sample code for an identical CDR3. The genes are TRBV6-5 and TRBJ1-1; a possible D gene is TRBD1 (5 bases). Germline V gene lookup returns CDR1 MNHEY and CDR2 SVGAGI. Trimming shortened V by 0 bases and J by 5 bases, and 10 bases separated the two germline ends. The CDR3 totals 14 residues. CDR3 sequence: CASSYSQGLTEAFF. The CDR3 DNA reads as TGTGCCAGCAGTTACTCCCAGGGACTGACTGAAGCTTTCTTT.

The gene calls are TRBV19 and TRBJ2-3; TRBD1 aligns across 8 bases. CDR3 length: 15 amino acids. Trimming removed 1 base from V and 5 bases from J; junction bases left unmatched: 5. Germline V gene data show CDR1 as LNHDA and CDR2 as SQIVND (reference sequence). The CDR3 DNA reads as TGTGCCAGTAGTATAGGTTTCAGGGGGCTAGATACGCAGTATTTT. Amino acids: CASSIGFRGLDTQYF.

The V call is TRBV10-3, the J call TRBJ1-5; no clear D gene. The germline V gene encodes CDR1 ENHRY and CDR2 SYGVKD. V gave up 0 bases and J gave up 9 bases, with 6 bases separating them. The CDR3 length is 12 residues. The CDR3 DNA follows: TGTGCCATCAGTGAGTCAGCGCTGCCCCAGCATTTT. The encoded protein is CAISESALPQHF.

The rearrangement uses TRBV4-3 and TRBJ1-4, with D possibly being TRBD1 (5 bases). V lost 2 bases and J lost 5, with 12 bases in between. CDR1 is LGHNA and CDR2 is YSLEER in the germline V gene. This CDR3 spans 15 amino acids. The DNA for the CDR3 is TGCGCCAGCAGCCAAATTGGGGCATCCAATGAAAAACTGTTTTTT. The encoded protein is CASSQIGASNEKLFF.

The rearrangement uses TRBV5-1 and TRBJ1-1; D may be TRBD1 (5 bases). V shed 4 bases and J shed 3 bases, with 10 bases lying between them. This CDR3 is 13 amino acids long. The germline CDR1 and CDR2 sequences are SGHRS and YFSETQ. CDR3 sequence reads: CASSLGADTEAFF. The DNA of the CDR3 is TGCGCCAGCAGCCTAGGGGCAGACACTGAAGCTTTCTTT.

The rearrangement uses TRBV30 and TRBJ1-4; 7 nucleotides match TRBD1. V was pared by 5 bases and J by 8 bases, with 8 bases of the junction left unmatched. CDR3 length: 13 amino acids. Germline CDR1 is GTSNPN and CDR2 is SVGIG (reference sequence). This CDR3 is CAWQGGGREKLFF. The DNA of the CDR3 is TGTGCCTGGCAGGGGGGCGGCCGGGAAAAACTGTTTTTT. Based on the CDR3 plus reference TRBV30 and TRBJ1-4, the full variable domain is SQTIHQWPATLVQPVGSPLSLECTVEGTSNPNLYWYRQAAGRGLQLLFYSVGIGQISSEVPQNLSASRPQDRQFILSSKKLLLSDSGFYLCAWQGGGREKLFFGSGTQLSVL.

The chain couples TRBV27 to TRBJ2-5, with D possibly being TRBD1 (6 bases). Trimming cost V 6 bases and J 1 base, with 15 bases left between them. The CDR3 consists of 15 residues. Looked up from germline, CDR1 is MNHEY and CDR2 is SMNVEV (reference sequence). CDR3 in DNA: TGTGCCAGCAGATATATACAGGGCACCCAAGAGACCCAGTACTTC. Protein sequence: CASRYIQGTQETQYF.

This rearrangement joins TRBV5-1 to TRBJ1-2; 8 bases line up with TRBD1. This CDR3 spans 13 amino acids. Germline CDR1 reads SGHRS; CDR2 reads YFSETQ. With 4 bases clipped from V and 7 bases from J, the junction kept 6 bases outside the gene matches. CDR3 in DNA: TGCGCCAGCAGCCATGGACAGGGAGGTGGCTACACCTTC. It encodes CASSHGQGGGYTF.

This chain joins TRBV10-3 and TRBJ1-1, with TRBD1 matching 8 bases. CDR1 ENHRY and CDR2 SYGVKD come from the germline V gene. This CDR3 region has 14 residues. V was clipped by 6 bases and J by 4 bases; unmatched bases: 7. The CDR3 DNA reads TGTGCCATCAGGAAGACAGGGGCCGGCACTGAAGCTTTCTTT. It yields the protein CAIRKTGAGTEAFF.

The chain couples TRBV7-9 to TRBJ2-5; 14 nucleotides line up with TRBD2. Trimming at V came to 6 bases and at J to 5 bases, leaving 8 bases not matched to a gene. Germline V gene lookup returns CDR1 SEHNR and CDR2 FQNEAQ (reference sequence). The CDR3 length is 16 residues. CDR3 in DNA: TGTGCCAGCAGTCCAGGGACTAGCGGGGGCGGGGAGACCCAGTACTTC. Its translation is CASSPGTSGGGETQYF.